This paragraph reports one TCR beta chain. What it recognizes is unknown. The sample belongs to a study of shared clonotypes between healthy human individuals. Study conclusions and caveats: Sampling used blood alone; tissue repertoires probably differ.

Sequencing used immunoSEQ multiplex PCR; TCRdb keeps in-frame clones, though not all of them. The sample comprises around 480,000 clones, roughly 85% of which are singletons, and 9.5% to 15% rests with the top ten. The sample comprised PBMCs. The source is a middle-aged woman in good health. Some clones in this sample may be carry-over from other donors' samples.

In DNA form, the CDR3 reads TGTGCCAGCAGCCGCGGACAGGGGGCTTCTGAAGCTTTCTTT. It yields the protein CASSRGQGASEAFF. The chain links TRBV11-2 to TRBJ1-1; 11 positions agree with TRBD1. V was clipped by 5 bases and J by 6 bases; unmatched bases: 5. This CDR3 has 14 amino acids. Per germline, CDR1 SGHAT and CDR2 FQNNGV.